This is a list of T cell receptor beta chains from one sample in a study of blood T cell repertoires in COVID-19. Data came from immunoSEQ multiplex PCR; TCRdb stores just in-frame clones and leaves some out. The sample has around 500,000 clones; 85% to 90% are singletons. The specimen sequenced was PBMCs or T cells enriched from blood (not recorded which). The receptors were gathered from a woman in her 40s who had recovered from COVID-19. Both conserved end residues are part of each CDR3. The order of the fields is clone size, CDR3 length, D gene, J gene, V gene, CDR3 protein, CDR3 DNA. A D gene is named only where the DNA matches it firmly. Only some rows state a clone size, as once, few, many or a class for expanded clones.

- 15 TRBD1 TRBJ1-3 TRBV11-2 CASSQGQSSGNTIYF TGTGCCAGCAGCCAGGGACAGAGCTCTGGAAACACCATATATTTT
- 14 - TRBJ1-3 TRBV28 CASSTLGPGNTIYF TGTGCCAGCAGTACCCTGGGGCCTGGAAACACCATATATTTT
- 15 - TRBJ1-2 TRBV18 CASSPQGGGSYGYTF TGTGCCAGCTCACCACAAGGTGGGGGGTCCTATGGCTACACCTTC
- 16 - TRBJ1-1 TRBV5-5 CASRIGAGAKGTEAFF TGTGCCAGCCGTATTGGGGCAGGGGCGAAGGGGACTGAAGCTTTCTTT
- 15 TRBD1 TRBJ1-3 TRBV5-1 CASSFGRGLGNTIYF TGCGCCAGCAGCTTCGGCAGGGGGCTCGGAAACACCATATATTTT
once 16 - TRBJ2-7 TRBV6-5 CASSYSISGAGYEQYF TGTGCCAGCAGTTACTCGATATCAGGGGCCGGTTACGAGCAGTACTTC
- 16 TRBD2 TRBJ2-1 TRBV4-2 CASSAGLARFSDEQFF TGTGCCAGCAGCGCTGGACTAGCGAGGTTCAGCGATGAGCAGTTCTTC
once 15 TRBD1 TRBJ1-1 TRBV18 CASSLGQGEGTEAFF TGTGCCAGCTCACTCGGACAGGGGGAGGGTACTGAAGCTTTCTTT
- 15 - TRBJ2-2 TRBV5-1 CASSFGQINTGELFF TGCGCCAGCAGCTTTGGACAAATTAACACCGGGGAGCTGTTTTTT
once 18 TRBD2 TRBJ2-1 TRBV4-2 CASSQDRSGRGSYNEQFF TGTGCCAGCAGCCAAGATCGCAGCGGGAGAGGCTCCTACAATGAGCAGTTCTTC
- 14 - TRBJ2-3 TRBV13 CASSLAGWADTQYF TGTGCCAGCAGCTTAGCGGGATGGGCAGATACGCAGTATTTT